The clone carrying this T cell receptor (beta chain) has a single count. Antigen unknown. This CDR3 region has 17 residues. The germline CDR1 and CDR2 sequences are SGHDT and YYEEEE. The junction had 6 bases not matched to a gene; V was cut back by 0 bases and J by 0 bases. These data come from a study of cytomegalovirus exposure and HLA in healthy donors. Use of 60 Vbeta and 13 Jbeta primers characterized the PCR. Profiling relied on immunoSEQ multiplex PCR, and the TCRdb table lists in-frame clones only, not all of them. The repertoire has 100,000 to 150,000 clones, about 78% of them found once; the top ten carry approximately 1.4%. The study, taken as a whole, reports: In vitro work confirmed that a few CMV-associated chains recognize CMV antigens. In most subjects, TCR beta sequences reportedly gave accurate predictions of HLA-A and HLA-B alleles. Segments of the TCR beta V type were, in most cases, productive about 87% or about 30% of the time in an earlier analysis.

The chain couples TRBV5-6 to TRBJ2-7; 10 bases are a match to TRBD1. Specimen: PBMCs. The receptor was isolated from a female donor in good health and CMV-seronegative. The CDR3 DNA reads TGTGCCAGCAGCTTGGGGGGACAGGGGCGCAGCTCCTACGAGCAGTACTTC. It yields the protein CASSLGGQGRSSYEQYF.